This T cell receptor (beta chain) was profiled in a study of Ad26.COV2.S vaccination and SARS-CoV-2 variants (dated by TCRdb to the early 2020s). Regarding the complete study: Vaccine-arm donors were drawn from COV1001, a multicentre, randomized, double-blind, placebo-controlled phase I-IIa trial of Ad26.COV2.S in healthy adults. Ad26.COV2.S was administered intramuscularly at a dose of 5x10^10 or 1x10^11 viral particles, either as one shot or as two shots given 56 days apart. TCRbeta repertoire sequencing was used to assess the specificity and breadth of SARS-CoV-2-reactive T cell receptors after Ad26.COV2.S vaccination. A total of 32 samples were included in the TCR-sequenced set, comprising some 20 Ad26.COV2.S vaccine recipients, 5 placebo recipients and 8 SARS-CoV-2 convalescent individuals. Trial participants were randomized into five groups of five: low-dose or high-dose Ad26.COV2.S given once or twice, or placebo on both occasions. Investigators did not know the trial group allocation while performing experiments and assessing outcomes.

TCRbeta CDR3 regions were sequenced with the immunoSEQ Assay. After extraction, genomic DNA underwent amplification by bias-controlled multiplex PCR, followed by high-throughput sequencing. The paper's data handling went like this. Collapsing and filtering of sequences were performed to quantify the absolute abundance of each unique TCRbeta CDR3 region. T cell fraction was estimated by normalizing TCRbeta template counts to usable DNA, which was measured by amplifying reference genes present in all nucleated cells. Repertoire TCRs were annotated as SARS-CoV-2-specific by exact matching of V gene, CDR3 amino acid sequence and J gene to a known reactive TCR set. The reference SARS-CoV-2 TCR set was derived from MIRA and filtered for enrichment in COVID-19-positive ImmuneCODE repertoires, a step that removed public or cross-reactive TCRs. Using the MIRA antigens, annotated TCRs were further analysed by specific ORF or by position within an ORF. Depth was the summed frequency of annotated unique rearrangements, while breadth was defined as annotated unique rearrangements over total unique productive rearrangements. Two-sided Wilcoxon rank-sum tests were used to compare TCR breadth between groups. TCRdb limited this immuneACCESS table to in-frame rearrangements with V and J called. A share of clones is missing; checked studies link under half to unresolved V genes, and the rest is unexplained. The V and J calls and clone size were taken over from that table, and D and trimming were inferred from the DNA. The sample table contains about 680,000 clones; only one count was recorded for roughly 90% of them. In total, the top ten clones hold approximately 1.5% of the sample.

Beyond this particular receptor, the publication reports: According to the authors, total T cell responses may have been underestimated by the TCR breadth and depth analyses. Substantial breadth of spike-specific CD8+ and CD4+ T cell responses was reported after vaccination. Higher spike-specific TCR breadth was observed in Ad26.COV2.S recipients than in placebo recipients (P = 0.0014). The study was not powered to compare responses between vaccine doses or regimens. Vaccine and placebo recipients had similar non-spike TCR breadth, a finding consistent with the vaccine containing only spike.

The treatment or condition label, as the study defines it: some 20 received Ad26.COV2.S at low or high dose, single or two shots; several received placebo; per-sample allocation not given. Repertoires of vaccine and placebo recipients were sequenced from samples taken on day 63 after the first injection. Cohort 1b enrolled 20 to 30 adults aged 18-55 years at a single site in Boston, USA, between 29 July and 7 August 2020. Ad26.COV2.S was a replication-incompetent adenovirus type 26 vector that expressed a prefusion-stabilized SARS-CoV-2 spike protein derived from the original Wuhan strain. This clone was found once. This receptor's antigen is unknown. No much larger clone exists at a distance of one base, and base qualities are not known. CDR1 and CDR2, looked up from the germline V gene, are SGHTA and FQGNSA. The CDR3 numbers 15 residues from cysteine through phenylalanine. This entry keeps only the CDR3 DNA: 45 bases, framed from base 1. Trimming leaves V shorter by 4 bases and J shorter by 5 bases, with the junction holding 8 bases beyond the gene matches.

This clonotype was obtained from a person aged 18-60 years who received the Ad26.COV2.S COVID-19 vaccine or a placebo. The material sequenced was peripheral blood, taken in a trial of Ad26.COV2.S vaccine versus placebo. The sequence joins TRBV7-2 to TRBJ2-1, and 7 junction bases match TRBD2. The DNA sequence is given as TGTGCCAGCAGCTCGCGCGGGGGAATCAACAATGAGCAGTTCTTC. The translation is CASSSRGGINNEQFF.